These 4 T cell receptor beta chains were sequenced from one sample in a study of blood T cell repertoires in COVID-19. TCRdb keeps only in-frame clones here, not all; method: immunoSEQ multiplex PCR. The data contain approximately 69,000 clones, roughly 85% of them seen just once; the ten biggest clones take up 1.8%. Sequencing was performed on peripheral blood. All receptors come from a woman aged 55 to 70 with acute or convalescent COVID-19.

This chain connects TRBV18 to TRBJ1-2; 8 bases align to TRBD1. V lost 3 bases, J lost 5 bases, and 11 bases stayed unmatched. Germline lookup yields CDR1 KGHSH and CDR2 LQKENI. This CDR3 has 16 amino acids. The CDR3 coding sequence is TGTGCCAGCTCACCCGCGCTTCCAACAGGGGGATATGGCTACACCTTC. It codes for CASSPALPTGGYGYTF.

The rearrangement joins TRBV10-3 to TRBJ1-6; 7 bases are a match to TRBD1. Germline loops: CDR1 ENHRY, CDR2 SYGVKD. The CDR3 runs 14 residues. V lost 4 bases, J lost 15 bases, and 12 bases stayed unmatched. The DNA of the CDR3 is TGTGCCATCAGTGGAGGCGACAGGGCGGGACTCCTCCACTTT. This sequence encodes CAISGGDRAGLLHF.

V usage is TRBV6-5 and J usage is TRBJ1-2; 11 nucleotides agree with TRBD1. CDR1 and CDR2 (germline): MNHEY, SVGAGI. Trimming at V came to 10 bases and at J to 8 bases, leaving 9 bases not matched to a gene. The length of the CDR3 is 13 residues. The DNA of the CDR3 is TGTGCCACAAACTCCGGGACAGGGGGAGGCTACACCTTC. It encodes CATNSGTGGGYTF.

This clone was seen a few times. This rearrangement joins TRBV5-1 to TRBJ1-5; possibly TRBD1 for D (5 bases). Germline-derived CDR1 and CDR2 are SGHRS and YFSETQ. The CDR3 consists of 17 residues. V lost 0 bases to trimming and J lost 2 bases, with 15 bases between them. CDR3 protein: CASSLEPQGGRNQPQHF. The CDR3 DNA reads TGCGCCAGCAGCTTGGAACCTCAGGGAGGGCGCAATCAGCCCCAGCATTTT.